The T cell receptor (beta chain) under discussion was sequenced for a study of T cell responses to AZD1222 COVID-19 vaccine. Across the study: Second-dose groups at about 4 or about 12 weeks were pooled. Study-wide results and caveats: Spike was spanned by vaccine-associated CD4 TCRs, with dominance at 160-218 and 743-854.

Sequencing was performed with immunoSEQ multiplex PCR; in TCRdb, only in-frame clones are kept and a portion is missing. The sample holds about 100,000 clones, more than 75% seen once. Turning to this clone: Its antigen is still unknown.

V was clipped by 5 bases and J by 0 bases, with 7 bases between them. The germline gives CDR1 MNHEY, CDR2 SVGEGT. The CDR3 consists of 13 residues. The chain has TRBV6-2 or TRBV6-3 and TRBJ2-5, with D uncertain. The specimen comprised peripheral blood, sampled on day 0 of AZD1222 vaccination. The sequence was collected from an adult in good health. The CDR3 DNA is TGTGCCAGCAGTCCAGTGTACCAAGAGACCCAGTACTTC. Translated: CASSPVYQETQYF.